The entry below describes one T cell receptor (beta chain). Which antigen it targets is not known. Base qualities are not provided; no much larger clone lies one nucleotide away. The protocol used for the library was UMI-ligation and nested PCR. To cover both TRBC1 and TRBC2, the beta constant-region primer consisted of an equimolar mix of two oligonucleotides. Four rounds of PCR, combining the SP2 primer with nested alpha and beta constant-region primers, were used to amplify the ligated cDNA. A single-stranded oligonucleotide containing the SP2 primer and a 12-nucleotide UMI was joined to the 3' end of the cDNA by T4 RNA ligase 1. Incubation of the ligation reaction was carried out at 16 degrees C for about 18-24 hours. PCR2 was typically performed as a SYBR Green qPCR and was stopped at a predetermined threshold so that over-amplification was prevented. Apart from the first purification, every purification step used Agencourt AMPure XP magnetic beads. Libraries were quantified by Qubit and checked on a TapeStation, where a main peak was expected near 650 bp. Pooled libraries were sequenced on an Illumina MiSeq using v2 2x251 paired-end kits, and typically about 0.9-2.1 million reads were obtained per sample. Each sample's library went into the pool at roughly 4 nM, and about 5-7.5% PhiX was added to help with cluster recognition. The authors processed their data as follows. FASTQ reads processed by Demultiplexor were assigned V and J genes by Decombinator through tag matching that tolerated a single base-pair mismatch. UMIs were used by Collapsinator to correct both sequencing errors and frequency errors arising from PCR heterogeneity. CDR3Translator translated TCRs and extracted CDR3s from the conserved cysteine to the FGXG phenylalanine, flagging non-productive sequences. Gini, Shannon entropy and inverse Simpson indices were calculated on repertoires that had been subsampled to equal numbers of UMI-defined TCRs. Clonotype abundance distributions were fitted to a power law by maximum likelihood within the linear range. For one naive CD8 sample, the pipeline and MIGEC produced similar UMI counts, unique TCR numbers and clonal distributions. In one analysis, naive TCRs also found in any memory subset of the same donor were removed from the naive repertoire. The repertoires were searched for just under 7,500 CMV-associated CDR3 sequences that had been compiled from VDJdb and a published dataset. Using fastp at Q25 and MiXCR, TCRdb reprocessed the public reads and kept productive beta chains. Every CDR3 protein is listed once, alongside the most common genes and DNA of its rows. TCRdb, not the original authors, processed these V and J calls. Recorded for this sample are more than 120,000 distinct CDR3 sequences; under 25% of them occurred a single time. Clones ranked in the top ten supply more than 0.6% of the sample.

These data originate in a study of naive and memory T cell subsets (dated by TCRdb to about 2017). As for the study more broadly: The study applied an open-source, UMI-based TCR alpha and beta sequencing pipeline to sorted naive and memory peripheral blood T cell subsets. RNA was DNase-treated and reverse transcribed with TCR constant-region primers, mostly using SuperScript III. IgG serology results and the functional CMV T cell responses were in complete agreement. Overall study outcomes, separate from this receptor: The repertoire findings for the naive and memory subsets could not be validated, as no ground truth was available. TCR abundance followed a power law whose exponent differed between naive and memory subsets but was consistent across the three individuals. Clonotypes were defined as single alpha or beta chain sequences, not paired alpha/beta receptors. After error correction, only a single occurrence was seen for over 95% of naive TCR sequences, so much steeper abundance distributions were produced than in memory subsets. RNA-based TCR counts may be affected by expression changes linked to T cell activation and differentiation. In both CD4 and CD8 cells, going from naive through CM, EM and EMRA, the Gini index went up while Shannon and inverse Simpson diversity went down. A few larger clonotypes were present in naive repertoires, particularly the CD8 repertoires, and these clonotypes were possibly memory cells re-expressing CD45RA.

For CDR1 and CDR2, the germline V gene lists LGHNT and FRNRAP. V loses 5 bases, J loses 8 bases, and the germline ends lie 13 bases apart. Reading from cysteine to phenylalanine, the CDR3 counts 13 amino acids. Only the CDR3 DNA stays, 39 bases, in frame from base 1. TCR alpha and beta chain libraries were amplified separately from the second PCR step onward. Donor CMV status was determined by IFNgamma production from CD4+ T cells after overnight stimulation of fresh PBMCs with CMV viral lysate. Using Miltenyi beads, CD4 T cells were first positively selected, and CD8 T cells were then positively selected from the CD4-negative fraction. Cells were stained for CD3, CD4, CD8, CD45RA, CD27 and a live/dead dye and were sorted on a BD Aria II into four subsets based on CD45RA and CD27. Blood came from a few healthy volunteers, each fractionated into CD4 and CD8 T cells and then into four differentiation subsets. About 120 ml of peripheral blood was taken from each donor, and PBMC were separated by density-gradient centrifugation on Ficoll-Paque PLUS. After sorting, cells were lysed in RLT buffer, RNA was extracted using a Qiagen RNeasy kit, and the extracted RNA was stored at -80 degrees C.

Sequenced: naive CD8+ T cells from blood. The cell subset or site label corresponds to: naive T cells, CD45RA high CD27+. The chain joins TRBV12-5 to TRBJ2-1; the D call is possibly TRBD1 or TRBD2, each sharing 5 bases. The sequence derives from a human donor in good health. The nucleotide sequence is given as TGTGCTAGTGGTATAGAAAGGGGAGATGAGCAGTTCTTC. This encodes CASGIERGDEQFF.